This T cell receptor beta chain was obtained from a study of radiation and T cells in renal cell carcinoma. Study conclusions and caveats: No pretreatment tumor biopsies were available for baseline clonotypes. In blood, top tumor clones expanded by 2 weeks, shrinking by 4.

Indicated time point: blood 2 weeks post-SBRT. This sample's treatment: 15 Gy SBRT to primary tumor, nephrectomy 4 weeks later. The tumor was a clear cell renal cell carcinoma. A word on this clone: Its antigen is undetermined.

Germline-derived CDR1 and CDR2 are MNHEY and SMNVEV (reference sequence). V gave up 5 bases and J gave up 6 bases; unmatched junction bases: 5. The CDR3 is 14 amino acids. Produced via immunoSEQ multiplex PCR; TCRdb's table is partial and in-frame only. This sample has about 49,000 clones, with less than 85% found just once. The starting material was blood, obtained from a patient whose treatment included radiotherapy and nephrectomy. The sequence was collected from an older woman with renal cell carcinoma. The rearrangement joins TRBV27 to TRBJ2-1; 9 bases fit TRBD2. In DNA form, the CDR3 reads TGTGCCAGCAGTCCGACGACTAGCGGCAATGAGCAGTTCTTC. It is translated as CASSPTTSGNEQFF.